These 25 T cell receptor beta chains originate from one sample sequenced in a study of cytomegalovirus exposure and HLA in healthy donors. The PCR employed 60 Vbeta primers together with 13 Jbeta primers. Generated by immunoSEQ multiplex PCR, the TCRdb table keeps only in-frame clones and is missing some. In the table there are about 120,000 clones, over 65% of which are singletons. The sample taken for sequencing was PBMCs. The receptors were sampled from a woman aged 45-59 years in good health and CMV-seropositive.

The chain employs TRBV9 and TRBJ2-7; TRBD1 matches at 7 bases. The V segment lost 3 bases and the J segment 4 bases; nucleotides outside the gene matches: 4. The CDR3 covers 13 residues. CDR1 and CDR2 from the germline V gene are SGDLS and YYNGEE. Here the CDR3 reads CASSAQGYYEQYF. CDR3 DNA: TGTGCCAGCAGCGCACAGGGGTATTACGAGCAGTACTTC.

The chain joins TRBV7-9 to TRBJ1-2, with 7 bases aligning to TRBD1. The V and J ends lost 5 bases and 8 bases, in that order; junction bases with no gene match: 11. The CDR3 length is 14 residues. The germline gives CDR1 SEHNR, CDR2 FQNEAQ (reference sequence). The CDR3: CASSAQGGLRGYTF. CDR3 nucleotides: TGTGCCAGCAGCGCCCAGGGGGGACTTCGGGGCTACACCTTC.

This rearrangement joins TRBV7-9 to TRBJ2-3; possibly TRBD1 for D (6 bases). V gave up 6 bases and J gave up 2 bases, with 12 bases separating them. The CDR3 loop spans 14 amino acids. Germline CDR1 is SEHNR and CDR2 is FQNEAQ (reference sequence). CDR3 sequence reads: CASRTDRNTDTQYF. As DNA, the CDR3 is TGTGCCAGCAGAACGGACAGAAACACAGATACGCAGTATTTT.

The chain joins TRBV5-1 to TRBJ2-7; 7 bases line up with TRBD1. Germline lookup yields CDR1 SGHRS and CDR2 YFSETQ. The CDR3 totals 14 residues. Trimming took 3 bases from V and 0 from J; bases not matched to a gene: 3. The CDR3 DNA reads as TGCGCCAGCAGCTACGACAGGGACTCCTACGAGCAGTACTTC. It codes for CASSYDRDSYEQYF.

This chain connects TRBV7-9 to TRBJ2-3; 8 nucleotides align to TRBD1. CDR1 is SEHNR, CDR2 FQNEAQ, per germline (reference sequence). V lost 7 bases, J lost 7 bases, and 16 bases stayed unmatched. The length of the CDR3 is 16 residues. The CDR3 region has the DNA TGTGCCAGCACCCCGGAAGGACAGGGTTTCGCAAATACGCAGTATTTT. Its translation: CASTPEGQGFANTQYF.

The genes are TRBV4-3 and TRBJ1-6, with a possible D match to TRBD1 (6 bases). V lost 2 bases to trimming and J lost 9 bases, with 17 bases between them. The CDR3 contains 16 residues. From germline, CDR1 is LGHNA and CDR2 YSLEER. The CDR3 loop reads CASSQTKQGIGSPLHF. Here the CDR3 DNA reads TGCGCCAGCAGCCAAACGAAACAGGGTATAGGTTCACCCCTCCACTTT.

On this clone: An end of the junction does not agree with germline; a read error may underlie this. The chain links TRBV7-9 to TRBJ2-7; a weak D match, TRBD1 (5 bases). Germline loops: CDR1 SEHNR, CDR2 FQNEAQ (reference sequence). The CDR3 has 11 residues. DNA for the CDR3: TGTGCCAGCAGCTTAAATGGGGCCCCGGACTTC. Amino acids: CASSLNGAPDF.

The chain combines TRBV9 with TRBJ2-7; perhaps TRBD2 as D (6 bases). CDR1 is SGDLS and CDR2 is YYNGEE in the germline V gene. The CDR3 is made up of 14 amino acids. Trimming cost V 4 bases and J 3 bases, with 14 bases left between them. CDR3 protein: CASSPQTRDYEQYF. As DNA, the CDR3 is TGTGCCAGCAGCCCACAGACTAGAGACTACGAGCAGTACTTC.

The chain links TRBV7-9 to TRBJ2-2, with 11 bases matching TRBD1. Trimming at V came to 5 bases and at J to 4 bases, leaving 6 bases not matched to a gene. The CDR3 has 16 amino acids. Germline lookup yields CDR1 SEHNR and CDR2 FQNEAQ (reference sequence). CDR3 sequence reads: CASSLGQGAITGELFF. The DNA of the CDR3 is TGTGCCAGCAGCCTAGGACAGGGGGCGATCACCGGGGAGCTGTTTTTT.

This clone showed up just a few times. The chain combines TRBV7-9 with TRBJ1-2; TRBD1 aligns across 8 bases. CDR1 is SEHNR and CDR2 is FQNEAQ in the germline V gene (reference sequence). The CDR3 runs to 15 residues. V was clipped by 1 base and J by 4 bases; unmatched bases: 5. DNA of the CDR3: TGTGCCAGCAGCTTAGAGGGGACAGGATTCTATGGCTACACCTTC. Encoded protein: CASSLEGTGFYGYTF.

The V call is TRBV10-3, the J call TRBJ1-2; D call uncertain. The ends were cut back, 4 bases at V and 7 bases at J, with 16 bases in the middle. Germline loops: CDR1 ENHRY, CDR2 SYGVKD. CDR3 size: 14 residues. The CDR3 is CAISAQMSDVGYTF. The CDR3 region has the DNA TGTGCCATCAGTGCACAGATGTCCGACGTTGGCTACACCTTC.

The chain links TRBV30 to TRBJ1-1; D might be TRBD1 (5 bases). Deletions cut 3 bases from V and 0 bases from J, with 11 bases between. The CDR3 runs 14 residues. CDR1 is GTSNPN, CDR2 SVGIG, per germline (reference sequence). The CDR3 sequence: CAWRRPDMNTEAFF. The CDR3 bases are TGTGCCTGGAGGAGGCCGGACATGAACACTGAAGCTTTCTTT. The whole variable domain, filled in from reference TRBV30 and TRBJ1-1, reads SQTIHQWPATLVQPVGSPLSLECTVEGTSNPNLYWYRQAAGRGLQLLFYSVGIGQISSEVPQNLSASRPQDRQFILSSKKLLLSDSGFYLCAWRRPDMNTEAFFGQGTRLTVV.

V is TRBV28 and J is TRBJ1-2; 11 bases agree with TRBD1. The CDR3 consists of 16 residues. Germline assignment: CDR1 MDHEN and CDR2 SYDVKM. V shed 3 bases and J 8 bases; nucleotides not matched to a gene: 11. The CDR3 bases are TGTGCCAGCAGTTTCGGACAGGGGGCGTCGTTTGACGGCTACACCTTC. Its translation: CASSFGQGASFDGYTF.

This clone has a handful of counts. The chain combines TRBV7-2 with TRBJ2-7, with 14 nucleotides matching TRBD2. Germline CDR1 is SGHTA and CDR2 is FQGNSA. After removal of 1 base from V and 9 bases from J, the junction contained 5 bases not matched to a gene. This CDR3 is built from 15 residues. The DNA of the CDR3 is TGTGCCAGCAGCTTAGACGGGACTAGCGGGAGACCGCAGTACTTC. Protein sequence: CASSLDGTSGRPQYF.

The chain carries TRBV28 and TRBJ2-6; D is unresolved. Germline V gene sequence: CDR1 MDHEN, CDR2 SYDVKM. Trimming cost V 6 bases and J 0 bases, with 3 bases left between them. The CDR3 length is 13 residues. The CDR3 loop is CASRRSGANVLTF. CDR3 DNA: TGTGCCAGCAGGCGCTCTGGGGCCAACGTCCTGACTTTC.

In this sample, this clone turned up once. This rearrangement joins TRBV30 to TRBJ2-5, with unresolved D. V was cut by 0 bases and J by 2 bases, with 13 bases left in between. The CDR3 length is 15 residues. Per germline, CDR1 GTSNPN and CDR2 SVGIG (reference sequence). This chain's CDR3 is CAWSVSQNYQETQYF. DNA of the CDR3: TGTGCCTGGAGTGTATCGCAGAATTATCAAGAGACCCAGTACTTC.

This sequence joins TRBV5-4 and TRBJ2-3, with 11 bases fitting TRBD2. Trimming at V came to 3 bases and at J to 5 bases, leaving 11 bases not matched to a gene. The CDR3 runs to 17 residues. Germline loops: CDR1 SGHNT, CDR2 YYREEE (reference sequence). The CDR3 loop is CASSWPLAGGPEDTQYF. The CDR3 DNA reads as TGTGCCAGCAGCTGGCCTTTAGCGGGAGGGCCGGAAGATACGCAGTATTTT. Based on the CDR3 plus reference TRBV5-4 and TRBJ2-3, the full variable domain is ETGVTQSPTHLIKTRGQQVTLRCSSQSGHNTVSWYQQALGQGPQFIFQYYREEENGRGNFPPRFSGLQFPNYSSELNVNALELDDSALYLCASSWPLAGGPEDTQYFGPGTRLTVL.

V gene TRBV19 combines with J gene TRBJ2-1, with 14 bases aligning to TRBD2. CDR3 length: 15 amino acids. The junction had 5 bases not matched to a gene; V was cut back by 4 bases and J by 9 bases. Looked up from germline, CDR1 is LNHDA and CDR2 is SQIVND (reference sequence). The CDR3 coding sequence is TGTGCCAGTAGTACGGGGACTAGCGGGAGTCGTGAGCAGTTCTTC. It encodes CASSTGTSGSREQFF. Variable domain in full (rest from reference TRBV19 and TRBJ2-1): DGGITQSPKYLFRKEGQNVTLSCEQNLNHDAMYWYRQDPGQGLRLIYYSQIVNDFQKGDIAEGYSVSREKKESFPLTVTSAQKNPTAFYLCASSTGTSGSREQFFGPGTRLTVL.

The chain links TRBV7-3 to TRBJ2-5; TRBD1 matches 8 bases. The CDR3 spans 15 residues. Germline V gives CDR1 SGHTA, CDR2 FQGTGA. Trimming cost V 3 bases and J 5 bases; bases outside gene matches: 8. CDR3 protein: CASSLRQGARETQYF. CDR3 sequence (DNA): TGTGCCAGCAGCTTGCGCCAGGGGGCGCGGGAGACCCAGTACTTC.

The J gene is TRBJ2-5, the V gene TRBV7-2; 7 nucleotides match TRBD2. The J call may be wrong; the DNA end is better matched by TRBJ2-7. Per germline, CDR1 SGHTA and CDR2 FQGNSA. The CDR3 is made up of 14 amino acids. CDR3: CASSLAGGPYEQYF. CDR3 DNA: TGTGCCAGCAGCTTAGCGGGAGGGCCCTACGAGCAGTACTTC.

The chain combines TRBV10-3 with TRBJ2-3; D is possibly TRBD2 (6 bases). The ends were cut back, 10 bases at V and 0 bases at J, with 14 bases in the middle. Germline V gene sequence: CDR1 ENHRY, CDR2 SYGVKD. The CDR3 spans 14 residues. Here the CDR3 DNA reads TGTGCCACGAGGGACCGGGGGAGCACAGATACGCAGTATTTT. This encodes CATRDRGSTDTQYF.

The chain carries TRBV21-1 and TRBJ2-1; the table's D call of TRBD1 was not tested on the DNA. TRBV21-1 is described as a pseudogene. The CDR3 extends over 14 amino acids. Written as DNA, the CDR3 is TGTGCCAGCAGCAAATTCAACAGTTCTCGTGAGCAGTTCTTC. Protein sequence: CASSKFNSSREQFF.

This sequence joins TRBV10-3 and TRBJ2-7; 8 bases match TRBD2. CDR3 length: 14 residues. Germline V gene lookup returns CDR1 ENHRY and CDR2 SYGVKD. V lost 7 bases, J lost 2 bases, and 7 bases stayed unmatched. CDR3 in amino acids: CAITNQAGAYEQYF. The DNA of the CDR3 is TGTGCCATCACTAACCAAGCGGGAGCCTACGAGCAGTACTTC.

The chain joins TRBV7-2 to TRBJ1-2; D might be TRBD1 (5 bases). Trimming left V 0 bases short and J 4 bases short, with 12 bases between. The germline V gene has CDR1 SGHTA and CDR2 FQGNSA. This CDR3 is 15 amino acids long. CDR3 amino acids: CASSLAALTVYGYTF. The CDR3 region has the DNA TGTGCCAGCAGCTTAGCCGCTCTGACAGTCTATGGCTACACCTTC.

This sequence joins TRBV27 and TRBJ2-1, with 13 bases lining up with TRBD2. The junction had 4 bases not matched to a gene; V was cut back by 8 bases and J by 6 bases. CDR3 length: 14 amino acids. Germline V gene lookup returns CDR1 MNHEY and CDR2 SMNVEV (reference sequence). The CDR3: CASRLAGGLNEQFF. As DNA, the CDR3 is TGTGCCAGCCGACTAGCGGGAGGCCTCAATGAGCAGTTCTTC.